The 11 T cell receptor beta chains given below trace back to one sample, sequenced in a study of shared clonotypes between healthy human individuals. Clones were read by immunoSEQ multiplex PCR, and TCRdb kept only the in-frame ones, dropping some. The sample records roughly 890,000 clones, nearly 95% being singletons. The naive CD8 fraction comprised CD45RO-negative cells positively selected for CCR7 and excluded terminally differentiated effector memory CD45RA+ cells. Sequencing used naive CD8+ T cells sorted from blood. The receptors were sampled from a man aged 30 to 39 in good health.

With regard to this clone: Different DNA sequences within this sample yield the same CDR3. The gene calls are TRBV27 and TRBJ2-1, with D uncertain. V was cut by 5 bases and J by 10 bases, with 9 bases left in between. Germline V CDR1 and CDR2: MNHEY, SMNVEV (reference sequence). The CDR3 has 11 residues. DNA for the CDR3: TGTGCCAGCAGTCAAGGGAACGAGCAGTTCTTC. Protein product: CASSQGNEQFF.

The rearrangement joins TRBV29-1 to TRBJ2-7; perhaps TRBD2 as D (7 bases). CDR3 length equals 12 residues. The V and J ends lost 7 bases and 1 base respectively, with 11 bases between them. Per germline, CDR1 SQVTM and CDR2 ANQGSEA. As DNA, the CDR3 is TGCAGCGGAGGGGGGGATTCCTACGAGCAGTACTTC. Encoded protein: CSGGGDSYEQYF.

This clone has only one observation. The chain joins TRBV28 to TRBJ2-7; 7 bases map to TRBD1. V shed 4 bases and J 3 bases; nucleotides not matched to a gene: 12. Germline values: CDR1 MDHEN, CDR2 SYDVKM. This CDR3 has 16 residues. The CDR3 DNA sequence: TGTGCCAGCAGTTCGGTTCGGGACAGACTAATCTACGAGCAGTACTTC. Protein sequence: CASSSVRDRLIYEQYF.

The chain carries TRBV6-1 and TRBJ2-1, with D uncertain. CDR3 length: 15 residues. The germline V and J ends were trimmed by 3 bases and 3 bases, with 12 bases remaining between them. The germline V gene encodes CDR1 MNHNS and CDR2 SASEGT. CDR3 protein: CASSDYPASYNEQFF. In DNA, the CDR3 is TGTGCCAGCAGTGACTACCCCGCCAGCTACAATGAGCAGTTCTTC.

The chain links TRBV18 to TRBJ2-5; 8 positions agree with TRBD1. Germline V gene lookup returns CDR1 KGHSH and CDR2 LQKENI. V dropped 2 bases and J dropped 3; count of bases not matched to a gene: 11. This CDR3 spans 17 amino acids. This CDR3 is CASSPGYGRGREETQYF. Here the CDR3 DNA reads TGTGCCAGCTCACCAGGTTATGGCAGGGGGCGCGAAGAGACCCAGTACTTC.

Concerning this clone itself: The same CDR3 also results from other DNA sequences found in this sample. The V gene is TRBV4-3, the J gene TRBJ2-1; the D is unclear. The CDR3 is 12 amino acids. Trimming cost V 0 bases and J 9 bases, with 6 bases left between them. Germline V gene sequence: CDR1 LGHNA, CDR2 YSLEER. DNA of the CDR3: TGCGCCAGCAGCCAAGATCTGGGTGAGCAGTTCTTC. Its protein product is CASSQDLGEQFF.

This clone came up once. CDR3 DNA: TGTGCCAGCAGTTTAAATTTGGGTACGCAGTATTTT. Its translation is CASSLNLGTQYF. The chain employs TRBV27 and TRBJ2-3; D not certain. The germline V gene encodes CDR1 MNHEY and CDR2 SMNVEV (reference sequence). CDR3 length equals 12 residues. V lost 2 bases to trimming and J lost 8 bases, with 8 bases between them.

The CDR3 protein is CASSVQYSSYEQYF. CDR3 bases: TGTGCCAGCAGTGTACAGTATAGCTCCTACGAGCAGTACTTC. The chain has TRBV6-1 and TRBJ2-7; D unresolved. Per the germline V gene, CDR1 is MNHNS and CDR2 is SASEGT. Trimming pared 4 bases from V and 0 bases from J, leaving 10 bases between. The CDR3 is 14 amino acids.

The V call is TRBV4-1, the J call TRBJ2-5, with TRBD2 matching over 11 bases. Germline CDR1 reads MGHRA; CDR2 reads YSYEKL. The CDR3 spans 17 residues. V lost 2 bases, J lost 2 bases, and 7 bases stayed unmatched. The CDR3 coding sequence is TGCGCCAGCAGCCAACTAGGGACTAGCGGCCAACAAGAGACCCAGTACTTC. Amino acids: CASSQLGTSGQQETQYF.

The CDR3 coding sequence is TGTGCCAGCAGCTTTTATAGCGATGAGCAGTTCTTC. This translates into CASSFYSDEQFF. The rearrangement uses TRBV7-9 and TRBJ2-1, with a tentative D call TRBD2 (5 bases). CDR1 and CDR2 from the germline V gene are SEHNR and FQNEAQ (reference sequence). The CDR3 is 12 residues long. The germline V and J ends were trimmed by 3 bases and 8 bases, with 8 bases remaining between them. The full variable domain, with the rest looked up from reference TRBV7-9 and TRBJ2-1, is DTGVSQNPRHKITKRGQNVTFRCDPISEHNRLYWYRQTLGQGPEFLTYFQNEAQLEKSRLLSDRFSAERPKGSFSTLEIQRTEQGDSAMYLCASSFYSDEQFFGPGTRLTVL.

Remarks on this clone: Other DNA sequences from this sample encode an identical CDR3 as well. The chain has TRBV7-6 and TRBJ1-1; no reliable D call. Germline lookup yields CDR1 SGHVS and CDR2 FNYEAQ. CDR3 length equals 13 residues. Trimming shortened V by 0 bases and J by 4 bases, and 6 bases separated the two germline ends. Here the CDR3 reads CASSLASGTEAFF. The DNA of the CDR3 is TGTGCCAGCAGCTTAGCGTCGGGCACTGAAGCTTTCTTT.